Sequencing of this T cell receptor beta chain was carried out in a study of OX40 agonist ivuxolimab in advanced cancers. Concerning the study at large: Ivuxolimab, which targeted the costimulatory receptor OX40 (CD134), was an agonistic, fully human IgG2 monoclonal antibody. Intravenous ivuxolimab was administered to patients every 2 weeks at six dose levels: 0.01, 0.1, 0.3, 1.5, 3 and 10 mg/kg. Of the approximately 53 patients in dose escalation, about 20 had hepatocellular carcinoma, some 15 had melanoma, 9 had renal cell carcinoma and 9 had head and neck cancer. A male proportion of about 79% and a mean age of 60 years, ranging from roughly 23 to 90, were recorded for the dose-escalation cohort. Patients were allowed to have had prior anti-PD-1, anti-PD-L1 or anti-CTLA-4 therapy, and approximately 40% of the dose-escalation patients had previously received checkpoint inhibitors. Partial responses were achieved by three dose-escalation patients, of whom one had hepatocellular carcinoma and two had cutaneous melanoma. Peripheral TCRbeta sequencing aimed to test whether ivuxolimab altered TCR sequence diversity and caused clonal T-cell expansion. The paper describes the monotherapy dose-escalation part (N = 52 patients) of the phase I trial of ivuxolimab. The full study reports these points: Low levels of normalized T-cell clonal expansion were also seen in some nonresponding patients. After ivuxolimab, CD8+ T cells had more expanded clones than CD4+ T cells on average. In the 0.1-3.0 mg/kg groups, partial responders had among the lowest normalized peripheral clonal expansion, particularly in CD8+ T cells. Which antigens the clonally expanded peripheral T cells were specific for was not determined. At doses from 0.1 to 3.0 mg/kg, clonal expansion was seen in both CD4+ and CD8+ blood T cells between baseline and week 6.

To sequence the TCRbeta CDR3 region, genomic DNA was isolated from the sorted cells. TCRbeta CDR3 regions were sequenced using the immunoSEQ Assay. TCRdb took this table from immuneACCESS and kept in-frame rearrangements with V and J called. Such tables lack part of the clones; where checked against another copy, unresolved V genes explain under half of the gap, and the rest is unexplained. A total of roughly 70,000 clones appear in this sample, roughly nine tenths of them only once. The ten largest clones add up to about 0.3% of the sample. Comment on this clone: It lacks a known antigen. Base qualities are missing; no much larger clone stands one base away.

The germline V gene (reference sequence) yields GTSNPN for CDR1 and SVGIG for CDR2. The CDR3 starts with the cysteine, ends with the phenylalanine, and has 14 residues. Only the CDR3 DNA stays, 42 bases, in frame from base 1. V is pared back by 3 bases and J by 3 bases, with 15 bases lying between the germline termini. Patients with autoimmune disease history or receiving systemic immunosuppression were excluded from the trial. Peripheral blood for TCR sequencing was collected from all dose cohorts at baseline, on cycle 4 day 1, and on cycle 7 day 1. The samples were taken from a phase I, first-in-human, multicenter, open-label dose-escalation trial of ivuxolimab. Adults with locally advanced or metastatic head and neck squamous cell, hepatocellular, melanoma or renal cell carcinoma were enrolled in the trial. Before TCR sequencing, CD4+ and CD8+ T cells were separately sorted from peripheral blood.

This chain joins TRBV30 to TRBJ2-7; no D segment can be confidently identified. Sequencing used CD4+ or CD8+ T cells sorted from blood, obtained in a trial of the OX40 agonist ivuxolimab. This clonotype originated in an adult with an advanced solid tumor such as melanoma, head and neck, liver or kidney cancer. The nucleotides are TGTGCCTGGAGCGTACGACACCTGAACTACGAGCAGTACTTC. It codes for CAWSVRHLNYEQYF.